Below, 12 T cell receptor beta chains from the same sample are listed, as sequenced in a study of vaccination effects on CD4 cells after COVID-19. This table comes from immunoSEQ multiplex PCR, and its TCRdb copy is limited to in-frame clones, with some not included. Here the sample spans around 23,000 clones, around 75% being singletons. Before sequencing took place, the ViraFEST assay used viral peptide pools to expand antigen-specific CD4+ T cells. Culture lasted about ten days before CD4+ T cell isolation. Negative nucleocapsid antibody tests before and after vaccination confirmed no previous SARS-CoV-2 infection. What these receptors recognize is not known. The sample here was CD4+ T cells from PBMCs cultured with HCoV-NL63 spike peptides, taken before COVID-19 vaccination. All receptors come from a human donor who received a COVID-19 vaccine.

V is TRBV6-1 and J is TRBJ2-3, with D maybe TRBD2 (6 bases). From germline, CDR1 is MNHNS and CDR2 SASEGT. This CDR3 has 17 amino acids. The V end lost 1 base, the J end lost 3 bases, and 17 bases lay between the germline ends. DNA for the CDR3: TGTGCCAGCAGTGAAGGTGTGGGCGGGGTTCCAACAGATACGCAGTATTTT. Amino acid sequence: CASSEGVGGVPTDTQYF.

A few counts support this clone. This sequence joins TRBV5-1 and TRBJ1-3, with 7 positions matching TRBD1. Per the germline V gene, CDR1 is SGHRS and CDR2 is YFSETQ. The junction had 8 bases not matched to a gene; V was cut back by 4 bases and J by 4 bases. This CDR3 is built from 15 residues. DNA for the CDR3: TGCGCCAGCAGCGGTCAACAGGGGTGGGGAAACACCATATATTTT. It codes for CASSGQQGWGNTIYF.

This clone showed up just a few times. The CDR3 coding sequence is TGTGCCAGCACCCCGCTTAGCGGGAGGCGTTATGAGCAGTTCTTC. The encoded protein is CASTPLSGRRYEQFF. The genes are TRBV7-9 and TRBJ2-1; 10 bases are shared with TRBD2. The length of the CDR3 is 15 residues. Germline-derived CDR1 and CDR2 are SEHNR and FQNEAQ (reference sequence). The V gene end was trimmed by 7 bases and the J gene end by 8 bases; junction bases not matched to a gene: 11.

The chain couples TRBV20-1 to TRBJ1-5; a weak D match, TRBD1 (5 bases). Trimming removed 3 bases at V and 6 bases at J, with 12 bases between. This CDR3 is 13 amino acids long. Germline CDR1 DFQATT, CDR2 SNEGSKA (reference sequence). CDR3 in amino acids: CSASQGVGQPQHF. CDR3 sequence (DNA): TGCAGTGCTAGTCAGGGTGTTGGTCAGCCCCAGCATTTT.

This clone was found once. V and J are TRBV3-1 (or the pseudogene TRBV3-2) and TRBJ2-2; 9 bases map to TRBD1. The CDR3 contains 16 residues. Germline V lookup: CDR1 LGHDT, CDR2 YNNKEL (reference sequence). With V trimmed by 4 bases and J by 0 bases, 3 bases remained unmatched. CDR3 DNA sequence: TGTGCCAGCAGCCTACGGACAGGGGCGAACACCGGGGAGCTGTTTTTT. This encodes CASSLRTGANTGELFF.

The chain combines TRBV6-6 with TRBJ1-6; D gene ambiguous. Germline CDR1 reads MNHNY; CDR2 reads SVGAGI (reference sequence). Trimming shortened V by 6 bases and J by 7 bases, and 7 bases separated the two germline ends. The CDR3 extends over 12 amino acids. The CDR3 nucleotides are TGTGCCAGCAGCCAAGGGAATTCACCCCTCCACTTT. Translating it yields CASSQGNSPLHF.

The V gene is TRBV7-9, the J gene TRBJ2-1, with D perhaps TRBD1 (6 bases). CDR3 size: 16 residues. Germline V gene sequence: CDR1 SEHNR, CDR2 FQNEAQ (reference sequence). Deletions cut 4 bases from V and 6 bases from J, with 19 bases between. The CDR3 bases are TGTGCCAGCAGCTCTTTCCTTGGGACACTCCGCAATGAGCAGTTCTTC. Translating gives CASSSFLGTLRNEQFF.

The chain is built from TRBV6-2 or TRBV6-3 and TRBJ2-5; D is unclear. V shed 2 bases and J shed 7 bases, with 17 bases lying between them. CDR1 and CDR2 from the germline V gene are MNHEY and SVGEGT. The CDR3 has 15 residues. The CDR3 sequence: CASSYPVTKVVTQYF. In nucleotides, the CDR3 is TGTGCCAGCAGTTACCCCGTTACAAAGGTGGTGACCCAGTACTTC.

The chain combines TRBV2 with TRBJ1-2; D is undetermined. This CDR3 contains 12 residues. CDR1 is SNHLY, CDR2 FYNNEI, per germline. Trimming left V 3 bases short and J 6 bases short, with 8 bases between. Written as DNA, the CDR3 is TGTGCCAGCAGTGATTGGGGAAATGGCTACACCTTC. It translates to CASSDWGNGYTF. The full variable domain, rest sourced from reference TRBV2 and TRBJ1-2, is EPEVTQTPSHQVTQMGQEVILRCVPISNHLYFYWYRQILGQKVEFLVSFYNNEISEKSEIFDDQFSVERPDGSNFTLKIRSTKLEDSAMYFCASSDWGNGYTFGSGTRLTVV.

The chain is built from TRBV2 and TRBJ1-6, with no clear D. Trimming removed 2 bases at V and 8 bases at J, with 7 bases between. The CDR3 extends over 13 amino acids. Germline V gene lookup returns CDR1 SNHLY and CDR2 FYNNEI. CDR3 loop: CASSEIEDSPLHF. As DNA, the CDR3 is TGTGCCAGCAGTGAAATTGAAGATTCACCCCTCCACTTT.

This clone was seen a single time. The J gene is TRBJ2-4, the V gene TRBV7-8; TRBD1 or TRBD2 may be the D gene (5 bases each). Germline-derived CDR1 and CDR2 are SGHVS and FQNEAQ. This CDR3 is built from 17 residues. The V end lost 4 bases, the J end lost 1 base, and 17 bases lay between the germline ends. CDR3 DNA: TGTGCCAGCAGCTCCCGACCGGGGCCGTTCGCCAAAAACATTCAGTACTTC. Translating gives CASSSRPGPFAKNIQYF.

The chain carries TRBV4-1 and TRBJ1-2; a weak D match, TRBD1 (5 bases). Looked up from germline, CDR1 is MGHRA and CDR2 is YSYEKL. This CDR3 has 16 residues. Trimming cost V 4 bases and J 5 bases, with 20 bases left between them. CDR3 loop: CASSPAGTARVYGYTF. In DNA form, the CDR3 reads TGCGCCAGCAGCCCAGCCGGGACGGCAAGGGTATATGGCTACACCTTC.